The 4 T cell receptor beta chains given below trace back to one sample, sequenced in a study of T cell responses to AZD1222 COVID-19 vaccine. Sequencing was performed with immunoSEQ multiplex PCR; in TCRdb, only in-frame clones are kept and a portion is missing. The data contain 200,000 or so clones, approximately 95% of them singletons. The material sequenced was peripheral blood, taken 28 days after the second AZD1222 dose. These receptors all stem from an adult who received the AZD1222 COVID-19 vaccine.

The gene calls are TRBV6-5 and TRBJ2-7; no clear D. The CDR3 covers 11 residues. Trimming pared 4 bases from V and 4 bases from J, leaving 5 bases between. Germline CDR1 and CDR2: MNHEY and SVGAGI. In DNA, the CDR3 is TGTGCCAGCAGTTCCCTTTACGAGCAGTACTTC. It codes for CASSSLYEQYF.

The chain is built from TRBV29-1 and TRBJ2-2; D unresolved. The CDR3 runs to 15 residues. CDR1 is SQVTM, CDR2 ANQGSEA, per germline. Trimming took off 3 bases at V and 3 bases at J, with 14 bases between the two ends. CDR3 nucleotide sequence: TGCAGCGTTGAGATGGGCTGGTTGGACACCGGGGAGCTGTTTTTT. Translated: CSVEMGWLDTGELFF.

V and J are TRBV27 and TRBJ2-2, with unresolved D. The CDR3 length is 12 residues. Deletions cut 3 bases from V and 5 bases from J, with 4 bases between. CDR1 is MNHEY, CDR2 SMNVEV, per germline (reference sequence). CDR3 nucleotide sequence: TGTGCCAGCAGTTTCACAACCGGGGAGCTGTTTTTT. It translates to CASSFTTGELFF.

This clone came up once. The chain links TRBV2 to TRBJ2-2; D perhaps matches TRBD1 (6 bases). Trimming shortened V by 6 bases and J by 2 bases, and 7 bases separated the two germline ends. This CDR3 comprises 13 residues. Germline V gene lookup returns CDR1 SNHLY and CDR2 FYNNEI. CDR3 sequence reads: CASRDSNTGELFF. The CDR3 DNA reads TGTGCCAGCAGGGACAGCAACACCGGGGAGCTGTTTTTT.